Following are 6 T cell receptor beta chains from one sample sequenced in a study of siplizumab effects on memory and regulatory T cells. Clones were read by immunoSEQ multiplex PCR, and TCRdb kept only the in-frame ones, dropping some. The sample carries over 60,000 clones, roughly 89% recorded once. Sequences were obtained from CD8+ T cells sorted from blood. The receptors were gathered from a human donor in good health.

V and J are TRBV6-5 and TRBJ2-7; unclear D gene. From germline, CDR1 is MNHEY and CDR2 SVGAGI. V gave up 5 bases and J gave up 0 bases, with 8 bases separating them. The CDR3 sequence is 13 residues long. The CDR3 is CASSLENSYEQYF. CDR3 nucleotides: TGTGCCAGCAGTCTAGAGAACTCCTACGAGCAGTACTTC.

This CDR3 is CASSMGGPSSYNEQFF. DNA for the CDR3: TGTGCCAGTAGTATGGGGGGGCCCAGCTCCTACAATGAGCAGTTCTTC. V gene TRBV19 combines with J gene TRBJ2-1; TRBD2 is a possible D gene (7 bases). The ends were cut back, 3 bases at V and 0 bases at J, with 12 bases in the middle. This CDR3 is 16 amino acids long. Germline V gene data show CDR1 as LNHDA and CDR2 as SQIVND (reference sequence).

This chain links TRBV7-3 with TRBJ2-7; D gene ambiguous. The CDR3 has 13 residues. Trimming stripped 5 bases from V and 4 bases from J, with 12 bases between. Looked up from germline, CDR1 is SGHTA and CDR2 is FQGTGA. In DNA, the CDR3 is TGTGCCAGCAGCCCTCATCCTCAATACGAGCAGTACTTC. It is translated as CASSPHPQYEQYF.

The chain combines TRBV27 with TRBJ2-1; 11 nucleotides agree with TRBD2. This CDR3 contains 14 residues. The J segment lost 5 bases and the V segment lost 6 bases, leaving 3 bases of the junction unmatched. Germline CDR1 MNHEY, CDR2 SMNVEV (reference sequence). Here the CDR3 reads CASRVSGRDNEQFF. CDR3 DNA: TGTGCCAGCAGGGTTAGCGGGAGGGACAATGAGCAGTTCTTC.

CDR3 sequence reads: CASSLVEREGSSYNEQFF. The CDR3 region has the DNA TGTGCCAGCAGCTTAGTCGAGCGGGAGGGCAGCTCCTACAATGAGCAGTTCTTC. The chain is built from TRBV7-6 and TRBJ2-1; 10 bases align to TRBD2. The CDR3 runs to 18 residues. Germline loops: CDR1 SGHVS, CDR2 FNYEAQ. V was pared by 1 base and J by 0 bases, with 6 bases of the junction left unmatched. The full variable domain, rest sourced from reference TRBV7-6 and TRBJ2-1, is GAGVSQSPRYKVTKRGQDVALRCDPISGHVSLYWYRQALGQGPEFLTYFNYEAQQDKSGLPNDRFSAERPEGSISTLTIQRTEQRDSAMYRCASSLVEREGSSYNEQFFGPGTRLTVL.

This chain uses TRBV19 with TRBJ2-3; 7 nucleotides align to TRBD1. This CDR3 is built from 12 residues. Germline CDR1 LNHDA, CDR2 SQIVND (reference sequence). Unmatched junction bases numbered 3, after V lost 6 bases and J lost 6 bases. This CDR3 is CASSLQGDTQYF. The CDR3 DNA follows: TGTGCCAGTAGCCTACAGGGGGATACGCAGTATTTT.